This T cell receptor (beta chain) is from a study of T-cell memory formation after mild COVID-19. TCRdb fed the 5' RACE reads into MiXCR, producing one record per CDR3 protein. This repertoire shows more than 75,000 distinct CDR3 sequences, about 15% found once; its top ten account for around 29%. The sample holds many counts of this clonotype. Mismatch with germline at one junction end may stem from a read error. This sequence originates from an adult woman who had mild COVID-19 (a few samples of this study predate the infection). Cell type and time point are not known. The sample taken for sequencing was PBMCs or a T cell subset sorted from them (not recorded which).

The DNA for the CDR3 is TGTGCCAGCAGCTTGGACAGGTACAATGAGCAGTTCTTC. It specifies CASSLDRYNEQFF. This chain links TRBV5-1 with TRBJ2-1, with 7 nucleotides matching TRBD1. CDR3 size: 13 residues. CDR1 and CDR2 (germline): SGHRS, YFSETQ.